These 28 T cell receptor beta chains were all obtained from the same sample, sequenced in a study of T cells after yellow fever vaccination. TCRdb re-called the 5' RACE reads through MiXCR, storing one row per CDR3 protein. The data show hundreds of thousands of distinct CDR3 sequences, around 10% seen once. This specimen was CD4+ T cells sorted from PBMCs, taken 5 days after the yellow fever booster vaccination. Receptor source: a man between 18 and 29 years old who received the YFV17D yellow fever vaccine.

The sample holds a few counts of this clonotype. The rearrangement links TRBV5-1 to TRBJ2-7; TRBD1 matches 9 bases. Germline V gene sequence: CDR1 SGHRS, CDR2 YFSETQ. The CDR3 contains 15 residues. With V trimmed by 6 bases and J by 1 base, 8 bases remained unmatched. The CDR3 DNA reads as TGCGCCAGCACCGCCGGGACAGGGATTTCCTACGAGCAGTACTTC. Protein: CASTAGTGISYEQYF.

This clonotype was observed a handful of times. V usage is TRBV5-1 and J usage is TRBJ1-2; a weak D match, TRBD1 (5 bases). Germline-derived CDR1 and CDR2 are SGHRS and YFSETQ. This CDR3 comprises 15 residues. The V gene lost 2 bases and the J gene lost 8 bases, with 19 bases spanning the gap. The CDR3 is CASSFGADGARGYTF. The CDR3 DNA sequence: TGCGCCAGCAGCTTCGGTGCTGACGGGGCGAGGGGCTACACCTTC.

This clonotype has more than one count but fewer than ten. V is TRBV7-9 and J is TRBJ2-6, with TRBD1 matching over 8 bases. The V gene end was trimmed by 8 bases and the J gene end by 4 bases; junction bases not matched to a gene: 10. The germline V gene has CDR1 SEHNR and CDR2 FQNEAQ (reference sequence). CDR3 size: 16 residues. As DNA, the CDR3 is TGTGCCAGCCTCCGGACAGGGCTTGCCGGGGCCAACGTCCTGACTTTC. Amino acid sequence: CASLRTGLAGANVLTF.

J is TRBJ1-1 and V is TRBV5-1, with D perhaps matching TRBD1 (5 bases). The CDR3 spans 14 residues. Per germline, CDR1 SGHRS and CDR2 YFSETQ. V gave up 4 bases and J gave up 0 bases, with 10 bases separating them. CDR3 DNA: TGCGCCAGCAGCCCCGACAGCATGAACACTGAAGCTTTCTTT. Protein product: CASSPDSMNTEAFF. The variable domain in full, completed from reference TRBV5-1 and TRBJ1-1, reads KAGVTQTPRYLIKTRGQQVTLSCSPISGHRSVSWYQQTPGQGLQFLFEYFSETQRNKGNFPGRFSGRQFSNSRSEMNVSTLELGDSALYLCASSPDSMNTEAFFGQGTRLTVV.

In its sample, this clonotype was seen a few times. CDR3 coding DNA: TGTGCCAGCAGCTTAAAAGGGAGGACGGAGACCCAGTACTTC. This translates into CASSLKGRTETQYF. V usage is TRBV7-3 and J usage is TRBJ2-5; tentatively, D is TRBD2 (6 bases). The CDR3 totals 14 residues. Germline V gives CDR1 SGHTA, CDR2 FQGTGA. The V gene lost 1 base and the J gene lost 5 bases, with 11 bases spanning the gap.

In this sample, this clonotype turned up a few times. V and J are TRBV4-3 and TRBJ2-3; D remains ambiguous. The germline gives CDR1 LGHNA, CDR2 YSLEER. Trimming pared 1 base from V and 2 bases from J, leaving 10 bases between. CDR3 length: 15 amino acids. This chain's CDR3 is CASSQGSPDTDTQYF. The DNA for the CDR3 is TGCGCCAGCAGCCAAGGAAGTCCGGACACAGATACGCAGTATTTT.

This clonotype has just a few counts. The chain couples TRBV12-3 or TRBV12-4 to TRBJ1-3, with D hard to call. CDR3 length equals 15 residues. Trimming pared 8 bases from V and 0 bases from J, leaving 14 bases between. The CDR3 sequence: CASGFGELSGNTIYF. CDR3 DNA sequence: TGTGCCAGCGGGTTCGGGGAACTCTCTGGAAACACCATATATTTT.

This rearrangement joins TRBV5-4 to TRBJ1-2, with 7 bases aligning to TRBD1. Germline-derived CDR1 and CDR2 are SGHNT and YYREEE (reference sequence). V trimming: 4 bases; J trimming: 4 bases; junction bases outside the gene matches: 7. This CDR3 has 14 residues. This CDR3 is CASSTRQGRYGYTF. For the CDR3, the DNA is TGTGCCAGCAGCACCCGACAGGGACGCTATGGCTACACCTTC.

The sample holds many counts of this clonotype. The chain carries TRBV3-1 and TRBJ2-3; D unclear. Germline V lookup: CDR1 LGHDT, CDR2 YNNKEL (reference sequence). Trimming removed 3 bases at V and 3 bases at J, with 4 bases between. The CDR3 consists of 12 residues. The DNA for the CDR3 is TGTGCCAGCAGCCAGACGACAGATACGCAGTATTTT. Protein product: CASSQTTDTQYF.

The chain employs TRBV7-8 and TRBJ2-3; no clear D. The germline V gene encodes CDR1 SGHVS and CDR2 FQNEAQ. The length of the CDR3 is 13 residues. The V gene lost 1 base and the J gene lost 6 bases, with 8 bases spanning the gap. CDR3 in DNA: TGTGCCAGCAGCTTAGGAGTGGATGATACGCAGTATTTT. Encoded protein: CASSLGVDDTQYF.

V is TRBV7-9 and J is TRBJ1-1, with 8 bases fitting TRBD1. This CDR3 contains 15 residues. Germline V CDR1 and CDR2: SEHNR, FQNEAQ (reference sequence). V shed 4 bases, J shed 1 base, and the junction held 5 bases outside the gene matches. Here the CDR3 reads CASSWDRSRNTEAFF. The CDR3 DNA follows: TGTGCCAGCAGCTGGGACAGGAGCCGGAACACTGAAGCTTTCTTT.

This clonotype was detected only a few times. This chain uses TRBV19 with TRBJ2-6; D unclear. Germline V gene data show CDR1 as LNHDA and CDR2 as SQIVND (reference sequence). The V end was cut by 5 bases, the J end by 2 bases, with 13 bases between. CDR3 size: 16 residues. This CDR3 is CASSPLGRPGANVLTF. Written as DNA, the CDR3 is TGTGCCAGTAGTCCCCTAGGCCGCCCTGGGGCCAACGTCCTGACTTTC.

CDR3 sequence reads: CASSQAEQPQHF. CDR3 in DNA: TGTGCCAGCAGCCAAGCTGAGCAGCCCCAGCATTTT. This chain connects TRBV3-1 to TRBJ1-5, with D uncertain. The V end lost 1 base, the J end lost 7 bases, and 5 bases lay between the germline ends. Germline V CDR1 and CDR2: LGHDT, YNNKEL (reference sequence). The CDR3 runs 12 residues.

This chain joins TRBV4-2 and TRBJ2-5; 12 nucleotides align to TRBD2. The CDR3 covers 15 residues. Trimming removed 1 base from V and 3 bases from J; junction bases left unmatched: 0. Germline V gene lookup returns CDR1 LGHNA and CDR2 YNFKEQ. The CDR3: CASSQGLAGEETQYF. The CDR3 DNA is TGTGCCAGCAGCCAAGGACTAGCGGGGGAAGAGACCCAGTACTTC.

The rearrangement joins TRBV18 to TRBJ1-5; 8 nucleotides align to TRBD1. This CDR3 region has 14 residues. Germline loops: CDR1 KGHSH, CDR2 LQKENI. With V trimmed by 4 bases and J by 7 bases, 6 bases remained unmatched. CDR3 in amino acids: CASSLQGVGQPQHF. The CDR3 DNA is TGTGCCAGCTCACTACAGGGGGTTGGACAGCCCCAGCATTTT.

CDR3 in DNA: TGTGCCAGCAGCCAAGACGGGGGGGTTAATGAAAAACTGTTTTTT. Residues: CASSQDGGVNEKLFF. The chain uses TRBV14 and TRBJ1-4; TRBD1 is a possible D gene (5 bases). This CDR3 region has 15 residues. Trimming took off 0 bases at V and 4 bases at J, with 9 bases between the two ends. Germline CDR1 reads SGHDN; CDR2 reads FVKESK.

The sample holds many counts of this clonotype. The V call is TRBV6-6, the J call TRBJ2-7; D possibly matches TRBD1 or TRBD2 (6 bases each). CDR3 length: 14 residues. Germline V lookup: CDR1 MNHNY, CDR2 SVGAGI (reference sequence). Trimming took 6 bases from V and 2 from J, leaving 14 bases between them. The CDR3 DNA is TGTGCCAGCAGCCAAGGGGGGAGAACCTACGAGCAGTACGTC. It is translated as CASSQGGRTYEQYV.

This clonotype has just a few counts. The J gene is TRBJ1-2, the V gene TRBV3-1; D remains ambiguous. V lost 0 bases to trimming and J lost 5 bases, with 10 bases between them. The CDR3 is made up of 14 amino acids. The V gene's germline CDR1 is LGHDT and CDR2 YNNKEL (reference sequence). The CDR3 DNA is TGTGCCAGCAGCCAAGAAGGCTCTCTGTATGGCTACACCTTC. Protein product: CASSQEGSLYGYTF.

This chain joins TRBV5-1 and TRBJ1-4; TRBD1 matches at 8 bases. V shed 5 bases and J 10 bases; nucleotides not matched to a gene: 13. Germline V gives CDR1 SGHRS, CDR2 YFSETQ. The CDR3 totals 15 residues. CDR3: CASSPKNGQGRKLFF. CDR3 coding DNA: TGCGCCAGCAGTCCCAAAAACGGACAGGGACGAAAACTGTTTTTT. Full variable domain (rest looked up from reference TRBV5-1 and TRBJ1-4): KAGVTQTPRYLIKTRGQQVTLSCSPISGHRSVSWYQQTPGQGLQFLFEYFSETQRNKGNFPGRFSGRQFSNSRSEMNVSTLELGDSALYLCASSPKNGQGRKLFFGSGTQLSVL.

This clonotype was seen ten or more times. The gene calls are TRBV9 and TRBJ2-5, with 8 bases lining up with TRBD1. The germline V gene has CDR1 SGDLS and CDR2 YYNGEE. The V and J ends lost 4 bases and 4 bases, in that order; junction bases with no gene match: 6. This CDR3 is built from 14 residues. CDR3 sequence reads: CASSTGQGAETQYF. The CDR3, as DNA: TGTGCCAGCAGCACCGGACAGGGAGCAGAGACCCAGTACTTC. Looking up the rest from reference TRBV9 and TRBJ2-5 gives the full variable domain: DSGVTQTPKHLITATGQRVTLRCSPRSGDLSVYWYQQSLDQGLQFLIQYYNGEERAKGNILERFSAQQFPDLHSELNLSSLELGDSALYFCASSTGQGAETQYFGPGTRLLVL.

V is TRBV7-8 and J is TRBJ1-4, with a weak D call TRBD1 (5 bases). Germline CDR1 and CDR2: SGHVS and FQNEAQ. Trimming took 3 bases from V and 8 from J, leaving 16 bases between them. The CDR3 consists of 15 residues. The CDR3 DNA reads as TGTGCCAGCAGCTTTATGGGACTCCAAGGGGAAAAACTGTTTTTT. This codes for CASSFMGLQGEKLFF.

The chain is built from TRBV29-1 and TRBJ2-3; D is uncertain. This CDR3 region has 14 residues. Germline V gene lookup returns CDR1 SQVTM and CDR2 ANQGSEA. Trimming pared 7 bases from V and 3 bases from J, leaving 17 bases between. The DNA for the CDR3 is TGCAGCGCCGACCCCTATTCAGCAACAGATACGCAGTATTTT. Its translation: CSADPYSATDTQYF.

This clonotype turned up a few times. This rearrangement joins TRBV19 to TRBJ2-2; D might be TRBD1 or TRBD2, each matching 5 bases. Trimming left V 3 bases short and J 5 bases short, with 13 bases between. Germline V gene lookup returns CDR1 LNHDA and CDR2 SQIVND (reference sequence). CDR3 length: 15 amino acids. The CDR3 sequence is CASSIGGFRTGELFF. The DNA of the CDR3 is TGTGCCAGTAGTATTGGGGGTTTCCGAACCGGGGAGCTGTTTTTT.

CDR3 protein: CASSYPGQGISWTEAFF. CDR3 in DNA: TGTGCCAGCAGTTACCCCGGACAGGGGATATCGTGGACTGAAGCTTTCTTT. This sequence joins TRBV6-2 or TRBV6-3 and TRBJ1-1, with TRBD1 matching 9 bases. Trimming took 2 bases from V and 5 from J; bases not matched to a gene: 12. CDR1 is MNHEY, CDR2 SVGEGT, per germline. The CDR3 sequence is 17 residues long.

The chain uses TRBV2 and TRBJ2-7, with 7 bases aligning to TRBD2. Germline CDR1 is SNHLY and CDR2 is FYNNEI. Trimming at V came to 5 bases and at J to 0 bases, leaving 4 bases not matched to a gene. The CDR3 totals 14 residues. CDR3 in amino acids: CASSYGTNSYEQYF. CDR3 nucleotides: TGTGCCAGCAGTTATGGGACTAACTCCTACGAGCAGTACTTC.

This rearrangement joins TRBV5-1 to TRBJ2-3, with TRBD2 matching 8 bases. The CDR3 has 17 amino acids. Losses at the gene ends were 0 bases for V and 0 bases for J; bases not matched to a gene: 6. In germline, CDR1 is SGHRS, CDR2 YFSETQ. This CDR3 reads CASSLAVRGGSTDTQYF. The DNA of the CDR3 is TGCGCCAGCAGCTTGGCGGTACGGGGGGGGAGCACAGATACGCAGTATTTT.

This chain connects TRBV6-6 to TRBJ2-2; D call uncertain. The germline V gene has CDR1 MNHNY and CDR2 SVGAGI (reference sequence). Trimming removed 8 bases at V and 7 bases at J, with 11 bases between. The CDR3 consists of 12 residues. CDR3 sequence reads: CASRPRNGELFF. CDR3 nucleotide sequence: TGTGCCAGCCGTCCCCGGAACGGGGAGCTGTTTTTT.

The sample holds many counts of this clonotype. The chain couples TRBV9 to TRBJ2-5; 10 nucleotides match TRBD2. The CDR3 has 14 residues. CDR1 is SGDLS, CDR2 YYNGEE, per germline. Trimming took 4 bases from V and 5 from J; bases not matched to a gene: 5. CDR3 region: CASSRSGGAETQYF. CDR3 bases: TGTGCCAGCAGCAGGAGCGGGGGGGCTGAGACCCAGTACTTC.